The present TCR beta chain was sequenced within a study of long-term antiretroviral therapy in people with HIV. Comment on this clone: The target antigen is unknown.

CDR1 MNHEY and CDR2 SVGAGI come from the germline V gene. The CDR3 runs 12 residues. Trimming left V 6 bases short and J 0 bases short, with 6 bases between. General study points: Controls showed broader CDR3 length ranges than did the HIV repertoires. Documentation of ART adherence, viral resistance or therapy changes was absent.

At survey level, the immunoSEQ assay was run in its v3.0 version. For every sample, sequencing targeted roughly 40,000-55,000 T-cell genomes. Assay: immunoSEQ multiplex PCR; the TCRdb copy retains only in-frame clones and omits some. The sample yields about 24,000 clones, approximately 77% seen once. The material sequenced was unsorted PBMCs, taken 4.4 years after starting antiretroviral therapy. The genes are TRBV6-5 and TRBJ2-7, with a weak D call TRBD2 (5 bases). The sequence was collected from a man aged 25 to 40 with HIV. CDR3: CASSRDSYEQYF. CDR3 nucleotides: TGTGCCAGCAGCCGGGACTCCTACGAGCAGTACTTC.